This T cell receptor beta chain was captured by sequencing in a study of OX40 agonist ivuxolimab in advanced cancers. With respect to the entire study: Ivuxolimab, which targeted the costimulatory receptor OX40 (CD134), was an agonistic, fully human IgG2 monoclonal antibody. Intravenous ivuxolimab was administered to patients every 2 weeks at six dose levels: 0.01, 0.1, 0.3, 1.5, 3 and 10 mg/kg. Of the roughly 52 patients in dose escalation, approximately 20 had hepatocellular carcinoma, some 15 had melanoma, 9 had renal cell carcinoma and 9 had head and neck cancer. In the dose-escalation cohort, 82.7% of patients were male, and the mean age was approximately 64 years, with a range of about 23 to 85. Prior anti-PD-1, anti-PD-L1 or anti-CTLA-4 therapy was permitted, and checkpoint inhibitors had been received by less than 45% of dose-escalation patients. Partial responses were achieved by three dose-escalation patients, of whom one had hepatocellular carcinoma and two had cutaneous melanoma. Peripheral TCRbeta sequencing aimed to test whether ivuxolimab altered TCR sequence diversity and caused clonal T-cell expansion. The monotherapy dose-escalation portion (N of about 47 patients) of the phase I ivuxolimab trial is reported in the paper. The paper as a whole reports these results and caveats: At doses from 0.1 to 3.0 mg/kg, clonal expansion was seen in both CD4+ and CD8+ blood T cells between baseline and week 6. After ivuxolimab, expanded clones were on average more numerous among CD8+ T cells than among CD4+ T cells. Antigen specificity was not determined for the clonally expanded peripheral T cells. In the 0.1-3.0 mg/kg groups, partial responders were among the patients with the lowest normalized peripheral clonal expansion, particularly in CD8+ T cells. Low levels of normalized T-cell clonal expansion were also seen in some nonresponding patients.

To sequence the TCRbeta CDR3 region, genomic DNA was isolated from the sorted cells. The immunoSEQ Assay was used to sequence the TCRbeta CDR3 regions. TCRdb holds this immuneACCESS table with in-frame rearrangements only. Some clones are missing; in checked studies, unresolved V genes explain under half, and the rest has no known cause. This sample gives roughly 40,000 clones in total; 80% to 90% of them show up just once. The ten most abundant clones make up about a sixth of the sample. About this clone: Its antigen specificity is not known. The sample holds no much larger clone one base away, and base qualities are not on file.

There are 15 amino acids in the CDR3, from cysteine to phenylalanine inclusive. The sequence is cut down to CDR3 DNA, 45 bases in frame from base 1. Looking up the germline V gene yields CDR1 SGHDT and CDR2 YYEEEE. Trimming costs V 4 bases and J 3 bases, and their ends lie 17 bases apart. The trial excluded patients who had a history of autoimmune disease or who were on systemic immunosuppression. Peripheral blood for TCR sequencing was collected from all dose cohorts at baseline, on cycle 4 day 1, and on cycle 7 day 1. Samples came from an open-label, multicenter, first-in-human phase I dose-escalation trial of ivuxolimab. The trial enrolled adults with locally advanced or metastatic head and neck squamous cell, hepatocellular, melanoma or renal cell carcinoma. Before TCR sequencing, CD4+ and CD8+ T cells were separately sorted from peripheral blood.

The V and J genes are TRBV5-6 and TRBJ2-7, with the D gene call left open. The receptor comes from an adult with an advanced solid tumor such as melanoma, head and neck, liver or kidney cancer. The sequences come from CD4+ or CD8+ T cells sorted from blood, collected in a trial of the OX40 agonist ivuxolimab. The DNA is as follows: TGTGCCAGCAGCCCCGCTGACACCTACTTCTACGAGCAGTACTTC. Protein translation: CASSPADTYFYEQYF.